This T cell receptor (beta chain) was obtained from a study of shared clonotypes between healthy human individuals. Per the germline V gene, CDR1 is MNHEY and CDR2 is SMNVEV (reference sequence). Germline trimming cut 3 bases from V and 2 bases from J; bases unmatched to any gene: 8. CDR3 length: 16 residues. The method was immunoSEQ multiplex PCR; TCRdb's version includes in-frame clones alone and lacks a portion of them. The sample consists of a few hundred thousand clones, roughly 97% of them appearing once. The chain couples TRBV27 to TRBJ2-3; 7 bases agree with TRBD2. The material sequenced was naive CD4+ T cells sorted from blood. The subset denotes: CD45RA+ positively selected. The sequence derives from a woman aged 25 to 39 in good health. The CDR3 sequence: CASSFIPGGLTDTQYF. The CDR3, as DNA: TGTGCCAGCAGTTTTATCCCGGGAGGCCTCACAGATACGCAGTATTTT.